This is a list of T cell receptor beta chains from one sample in a study of blood T cell repertoires in COVID-19. Generated by immunoSEQ multiplex PCR, the TCRdb table keeps only in-frame clones and is missing some. This sample yields around 100,000 clones, of which 70% to 90% are seen a single time; 2% to 2.5% belongs to the top ten. What was sequenced was peripheral blood. Every receptor here comes from a man between 50 and 59 years old with active COVID-19. The CDR3 runs from the conserved cysteine through the conserved F or W. D genes are given only for firm matches. Some rows mark clone size as missing; the rest say once, few, many or name a class of expanded clone.

V gene,J gene,D gene,clone size,CDR3 protein,CDR3 DNA
TRBV6-2/TRBV6-3,TRBJ2-7,TRBD1,.,CASSMGGQGTYEQYF,TGTGCCAGCAGTATGGGGGGACAGGGGACCTACGAGCAGTACTTC
TRBV11-2,TRBJ2-7,.,.,CASSFGVYSSYEQYF,TGTGCCAGCAGCTTCGGGGTCTATAGCTCCTACGAGCAGTACTTC
TRBV7-9,TRBJ2-3,.,.,CASSLRAGIRTDTQYF,TGTGCCAGCAGCTTACGGGCCGGGATTAGGACAGATACGCAGTATTTT
TRBV5-1,TRBJ2-1,TRBD2,.,CASSSGLAGHNEQFF,TGCGCCAGCAGCTCAGGACTAGCGGGGCACAATGAGCAGTTCTTC
TRBV7-2,TRBJ1-4,.,.,CASSSRGGKGEKLFF,TGTGCCAGCAGCTCCCGCGGGGGAAAGGGAGAAAAACTGTTTTTT
TRBV10-2,TRBJ2-5,TRBD1,.,CASSEQGAETQYF,TGCGCCAGCAGTGAACAGGGGGCAGAGACCCAGTACTTC
TRBV6-5,TRBJ2-7,.,.,CAIDSYEQYF,TGTGCCATCGACAGCTACGAGCAGTACTTC
TRBV6-6,TRBJ2-1,TRBD2,.,CASSYSTSGGLEQFF,TGTGCCAGCAGTTACTCGACTAGCGGGGGCCTTGAGCAGTTCTTC
TRBV7-2,TRBJ1-1,TRBD1,.,CASSGRTGTEAFF,TGTGCCAGCAGCGGCCGGACAGGCACTGAAGCTTTCTTT
TRBV9,TRBJ1-1,.,once,CASSAFTKNTEAFF,TGTGCCAGCAGCGCCTTCACTAAGAACACTGAAGCTTTCTTT
TRBV19,TRBJ1-1,.,few,CASSSPPLNTEAFF,TGTGCCAGTAGTTCTCCCCCCCTGAACACTGAAGCTTTCTTT
TRBV11-2,TRBJ2-7,TRBD2,.,CASSGGTSGYEQYF,TGTGCCAGCAGCGGCGGGACTAGCGGCTACGAGCAGTACTTC
TRBV10-3,TRBJ2-7,TRBD2,.,CAISGSSGGGYEQYF,TGTGCCATCAGCGGTTCTAGCGGGGGGGGCTACGAGCAGTACTTC
TRBV7-9,TRBJ2-3,.,.,CASSGRLGDTQYF,TGTGCCAGCAGCGGTAGACTGGGAGATACGCAGTATTTT
TRBV3-1/TRBV3-2,TRBJ2-3,TRBD2,.,CASSQVGGGSTDTQYF,TGTGCCAGCAGCCAAGTAGGCGGGGGAAGCACAGATACGCAGTATTTT
TRBV6-5,TRBJ1-5,.,.,CASRFRVDQPQHF,TGTGCCAGCAGGTTCAGGGTGGATCAGCCCCAGCATTTT
TRBV4-1,TRBJ1-6,.,.,CASSQPGRSLHF,TGCGCCAGCAGCCAGCCGGGGAGGTCTCTCCACTTT
TRBV7-9,TRBJ1-2,.,.,CASSLMPPSGYTF,TGTGCCAGCAGCTTAATGCCCCCTAGCGGCTACACCTTC
TRBV15,TRBJ2-1,TRBD2,.,CATSRVAGEQFF,TGTGCCACCAGCAGAGTAGCGGGTGAGCAGTTCTTC
TRBV5-1,TRBJ2-3,.,.,CASSSARQDTKTSGTDTQYF,TGCGCCAGCAGCTCTGCGCGACAGGACACCAAAACTTCTGGCACAGATACGCAGTATTTT
TRBV21-1,TRBJ2-7,.,few,CASSPWRAARGYEQYF,TGTGCCAGCAGCCCTTGGAGGGCCGCCCGGGGCTACGAGCAGTACTTC
TRBV14,TRBJ2-1,TRBD2,once,CASSQLLGTSWVEQFF,TGTGCCAGCAGCCAACTCCTCGGGACTAGTTGGGTTGAGCAGTTCTTC
TRBV19,TRBJ1-5,.,once,CASRRRGSRVSNQPQHF,TGTGCCAGTAGACGGCGGGGCTCGAGAGTAAGCAATCAGCCCCAGCATTTT
TRBV18,TRBJ1-2,.,.,CASSPPREKNGYTF,TGTGCCAGCTCACCCCCAAGGGAGAAAAATGGCTACACCTTC
TRBV12-3/TRBV12-4,TRBJ1-5,.,.,CASSLSGARPQHF,TGTGCCAGCAGTCTCTCCGGAGCCAGGCCCCAGCATTTT
TRBV6-4,TRBJ1-6,.,.,CASRRGGSYNSPLHF,TGTGCCAGCAGGAGAGGGGGAAGCTATAATTCACCCCTCCACTTT
TRBV27,TRBJ2-5,TRBD1,.,CAETRDRAETQYF,TGTGCCGAAACAAGGGACAGGGCAGAGACCCAGTACTTC
TRBV19,TRBJ2-7,.,.,CASSRGWDISYEQYF,TGTGCCAGTAGCCGGGGATGGGACATCTCCTACGAGCAGTACTTC
TRBV21-1,TRBJ1-5,.,.,CASRRGSPNQPQHF,TGTGCCAGTAGGCGAGGGAGTCCTAATCAGCCCCAGCATTTT
TRBV3-1/TRBV3-2,TRBJ1-1,.,.,CASSRGRNTEAFF,TGTGCCAGCAGCCGCGGCAGGAACACTGAAGCTTTCTTT
TRBV9,TRBJ2-5,.,.,CASSGGRGQETQYF,TGTGCCAGCAGCGGTGGCCGGGGACAAGAGACCCAGTACTTC
TRBV28,TRBJ1-2,.,.,CASSFAENYGYTF,TGTGCCAGCAGTTTCGCGGAGAACTATGGCTACACCTTC
TRBV4-2,TRBJ1-5,.,.,CASSQGDSNQPQHF,TGTGCCAGCAGCCAAGGGGACTCCAATCAGCCCCAGCATTTT
TRBV6-5,TRBJ1-1,.,.,CASILGLLNTEAFF,TGTGCCAGCATCCTGGGACTTTTGAACACTGAAGCTTTCTTT
TRBV6-2/TRBV6-3,TRBJ2-5,.,.,CASSLRETQYF,TGTGCCAGCAGCCTCCGGGAGACCCAGTACTTC
TRBV5-4,TRBJ2-2,.,once,CASSLPRGELFF,TGTGCCAGCAGCTTGCCCCGTGGGGAGCTGTTTTTT
TRBV5-4,TRBJ2-7,.,.,CASSPGEGPYEQYF,TGTGCCAGCAGCCCAGGGGAGGGGCCGTACGAGCAGTACTTC
TRBV21-1,TRBJ1-5,.,few,CASSKLVAGGGQPQHF,TGTGCCAGCAGCAAATTGGTGGCAGGGGGAGGTCAGCCCCAGCATTTT
TRBV7-9,TRBJ2-1,TRBD1,.,CASSFRQGYNEQFF,TGTGCCAGCAGCTTCCGACAGGGTTACAATGAGCAGTTCTTC
TRBV5-1,TRBJ1-1,.,.,CASSSEGGTEAFF,TGCGCCAGCAGCTCCGAGGGTGGCACTGAAGCTTTCTTT
TRBV6-5,TRBJ1-5,TRBD1,.,CASSTGGRSNQPQHF,TGTGCCAGCAGCACAGGGGGCAGAAGCAATCAGCCCCAGCATTTT
TRBV19,TRBJ1-4,TRBD1,.,CASSQTGTNEKLFF,TGTGCCAGTAGTCAGACAGGGACTAATGAAAAACTGTTTTTT
TRBV6-5,TRBJ2-7,.,.,CASKGGYEQYF,TGTGCCAGCAAGGGAGGCTACGAGCAGTACTTC
TRBV7-9,TRBJ1-1,.,.,CASSLGAGTEAFF,TGTGCCAGCTCGCTTGGCGCGGGCACTGAAGCTTTCTTT
TRBV18,TRBJ2-7,.,.,CASSPDSIF,TGTGCCAGCTCACCAGACTCGATTTTC
TRBV27,TRBJ2-3,TRBD1,.,CASSLQGTTDTQYF,TGTGCCAGCAGCCTACAGGGGACCACAGATACGCAGTATTTT
TRBV3-1/TRBV3-2,TRBJ1-1,.,.,CASSRSTVNTEAFF,TGTGCCAGCAGCCGATCGACTGTGAACACTGAAGCTTTCTTT
TRBV5-6,TRBJ2-7,TRBD1,few,CASSSSGQVYLEQYF,TGTGCCAGCAGCTCCTCGGGACAGGTTTATTTAGAGCAGTACTTC
TRBV5-1,TRBJ2-2,.,.,CASRYGTGELFF,TGCGCCAGCAGATACGGCACCGGGGAGCTGTTTTTT
TRBV6-6,TRBJ2-1,.,.,CASRATRTAHNEQFF,TGTGCCAGCAGGGCTACACGGACAGCCCACAATGAGCAGTTCTTC
TRBV28,TRBJ1-2,.,few,CASSLSSWGQNGYTF,TGTGCCAGCAGTTTGAGCTCGTGGGGACAAAATGGCTACACCTTC
TRBV11-3,TRBJ2-5,.,.,CASSLDRGGKTQYF,TGTGCCAGCAGCTTAGACCGGGGCGGGAAGACCCAGTACTTC
TRBV3-1/TRBV3-2,TRBJ2-1,TRBD2,.,CASSQLAGGPGEQFF,TGTGCCAGCAGCCAACTAGCGGGGGGGCCGGGAGAGCAGTTCTTC
TRBV5-4,TRBJ1-1,.,.,CASSSYRAANTEAFF,TGTGCCAGCAGCTCGTACAGGGCAGCGAACACTGAAGCTTTCTTT
TRBV6-5,TRBJ2-7,.,.,CASSLTGNSYEQYF,TGTGCCAGCAGTCTTACAGGGAACTCCTACGAGCAGTACTTC